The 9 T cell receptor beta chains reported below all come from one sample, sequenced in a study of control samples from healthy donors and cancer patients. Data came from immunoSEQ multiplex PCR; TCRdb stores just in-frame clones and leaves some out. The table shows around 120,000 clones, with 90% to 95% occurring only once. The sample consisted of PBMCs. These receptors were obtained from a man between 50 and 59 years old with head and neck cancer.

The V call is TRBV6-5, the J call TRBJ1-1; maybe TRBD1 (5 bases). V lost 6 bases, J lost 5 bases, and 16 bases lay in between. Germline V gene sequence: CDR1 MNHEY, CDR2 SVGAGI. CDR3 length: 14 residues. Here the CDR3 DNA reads TGTGCCAGCAGCCATGGGGGTGTATGGACTGAAGCTTTCTTT. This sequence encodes CASSHGGVWTEAFF.

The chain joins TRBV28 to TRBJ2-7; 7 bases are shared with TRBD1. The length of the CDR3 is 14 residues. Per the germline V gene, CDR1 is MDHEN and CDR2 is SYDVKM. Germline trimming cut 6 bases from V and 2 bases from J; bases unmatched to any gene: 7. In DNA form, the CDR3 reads TGTGCCAGCAGGCCTGGGACAGCCCCCTACGAGCAGTACTTC. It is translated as CASRPGTAPYEQYF.

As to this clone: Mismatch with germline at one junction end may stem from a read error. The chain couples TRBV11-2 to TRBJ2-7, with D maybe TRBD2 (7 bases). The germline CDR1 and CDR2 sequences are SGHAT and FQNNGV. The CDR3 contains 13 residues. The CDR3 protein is CVSSRGDTYEQYF. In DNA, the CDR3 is TGTGTCAGCAGCCGGGGGGACACCTACGAGCAGTACTTC.

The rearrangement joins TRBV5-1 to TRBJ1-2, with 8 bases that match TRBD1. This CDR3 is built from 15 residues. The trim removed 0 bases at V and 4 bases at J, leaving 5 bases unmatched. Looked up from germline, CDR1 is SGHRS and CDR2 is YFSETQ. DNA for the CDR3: TGCGCCAGCAGCTTGGGAGGGACAGGCATCTATGGCTACACCTTC. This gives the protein CASSLGGTGIYGYTF.

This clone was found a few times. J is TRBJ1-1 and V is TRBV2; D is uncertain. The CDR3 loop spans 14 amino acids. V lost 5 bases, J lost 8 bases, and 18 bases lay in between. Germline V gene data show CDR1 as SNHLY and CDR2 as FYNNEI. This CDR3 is CASSFDTSQPEAFF. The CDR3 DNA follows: TGTGCCAGCAGTTTCGACACGTCTCAACCCGAAGCTTTCTTT.

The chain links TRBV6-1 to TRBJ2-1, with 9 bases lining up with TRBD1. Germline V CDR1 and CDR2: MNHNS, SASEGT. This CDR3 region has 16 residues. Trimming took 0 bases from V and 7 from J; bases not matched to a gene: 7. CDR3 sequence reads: CASSEAYRGLVNEQFF. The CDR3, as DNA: TGTGCCAGCAGTGAAGCTTACAGGGGGCTAGTTAATGAGCAGTTCTTC.

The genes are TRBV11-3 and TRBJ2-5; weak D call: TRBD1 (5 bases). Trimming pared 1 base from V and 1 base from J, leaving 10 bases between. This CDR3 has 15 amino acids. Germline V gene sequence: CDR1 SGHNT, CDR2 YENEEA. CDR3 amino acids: CASSLGRRVQETQYF. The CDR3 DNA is TGTGCCAGCAGCTTAGGTCGCAGGGTCCAAGAGACCCAGTACTTC.

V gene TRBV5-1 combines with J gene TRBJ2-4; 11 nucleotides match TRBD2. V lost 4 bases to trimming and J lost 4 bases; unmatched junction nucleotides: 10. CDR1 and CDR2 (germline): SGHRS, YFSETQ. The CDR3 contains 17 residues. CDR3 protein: CASSPGGASGGKNIQYF. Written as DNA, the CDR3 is TGCGCCAGCAGCCCTGGAGGAGCTAGCGGGGGGAAAAACATTCAGTACTTC.

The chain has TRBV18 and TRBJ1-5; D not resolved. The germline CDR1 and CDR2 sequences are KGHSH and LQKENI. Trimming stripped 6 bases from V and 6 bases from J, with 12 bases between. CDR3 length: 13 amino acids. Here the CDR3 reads CASSPPPPQPQHF. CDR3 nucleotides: TGTGCCAGCTCCCCCCCACCACCTCAGCCCCAGCATTTT.